This T cell receptor beta chain was captured in a study of beta chain features in type 1 diabetes. This CDR3 region has 16 residues. V was clipped by 2 bases and J by 3 bases; unmatched bases: 3. CDR1 and CDR2 (germline): MNHNY, SVGAGI (reference sequence). Points from the study as a whole: HLA influence on TCRB rearrangement stayed unresolved here. Shorter templates might be favored by PCR, equally in patients and controls.

All of the isolated RNA was reverse transcribed, so expressed TCRB transcripts were sequenced. Profiled with immunoSEQ multiplex PCR; TCRdb holds only in-frame clones, not every one. The profile shows around 340,000 clones, roughly 8% of them singletons. This clone was seen a handful of times. The antigen is not known. The rearrangement links TRBV6-6 to TRBJ1-3; TRBD1 agrees at 11 bases. This receptor was obtained from a young woman in good health. Sequences were obtained from central memory CD4+ T cells from blood. CDR3 sequence: CASSYGQGAGGNTIYF. CDR3 coding DNA: TGTGCCAGCAGTTACGGACAGGGGGCTGGTGGAAACACCATATATTTT.